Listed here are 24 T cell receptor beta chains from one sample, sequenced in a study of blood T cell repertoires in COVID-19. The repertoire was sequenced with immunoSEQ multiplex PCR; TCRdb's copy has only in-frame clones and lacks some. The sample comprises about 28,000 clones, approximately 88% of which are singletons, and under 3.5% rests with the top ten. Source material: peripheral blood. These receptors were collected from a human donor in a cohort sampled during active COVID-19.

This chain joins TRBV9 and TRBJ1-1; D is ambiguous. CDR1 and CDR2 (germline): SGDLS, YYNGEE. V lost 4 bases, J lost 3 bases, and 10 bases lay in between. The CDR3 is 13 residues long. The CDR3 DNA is TGTGCCAGCAGCATACAGACGGACACTGAAGCTTTCTTT. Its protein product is CASSIQTDTEAFF.

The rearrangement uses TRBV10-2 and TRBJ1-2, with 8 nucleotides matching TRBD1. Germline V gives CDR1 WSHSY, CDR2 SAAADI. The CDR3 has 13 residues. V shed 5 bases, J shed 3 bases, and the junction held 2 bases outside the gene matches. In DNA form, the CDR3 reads TGCGCCAGCAGTACAGGGGGGGACTATGGCTACACCTTC. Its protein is CASSTGGDYGYTF.

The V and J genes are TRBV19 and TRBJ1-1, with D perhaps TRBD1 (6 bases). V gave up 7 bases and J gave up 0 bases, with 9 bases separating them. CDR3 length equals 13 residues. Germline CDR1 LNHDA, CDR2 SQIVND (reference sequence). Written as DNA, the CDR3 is TGTGCCAGTAACAAGGGGGTGAACACTGAAGCTTTCTTT. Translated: CASNKGVNTEAFF.

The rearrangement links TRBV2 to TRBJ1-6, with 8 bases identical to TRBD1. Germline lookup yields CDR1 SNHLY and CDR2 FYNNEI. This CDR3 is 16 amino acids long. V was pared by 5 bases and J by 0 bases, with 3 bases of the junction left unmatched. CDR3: CASSLDRGSYNSPLHF. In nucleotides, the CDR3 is TGTGCCAGCAGTCTTGACAGGGGCTCCTATAATTCACCCCTCCACTTT.

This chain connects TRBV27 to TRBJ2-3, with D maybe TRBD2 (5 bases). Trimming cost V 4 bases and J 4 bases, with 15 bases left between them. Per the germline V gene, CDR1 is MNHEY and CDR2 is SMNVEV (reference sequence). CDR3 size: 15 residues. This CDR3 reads CASSSGIIRADTQYF. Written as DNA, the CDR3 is TGTGCCAGCAGTTCCGGGATCATACGGGCAGATACGCAGTATTTT.

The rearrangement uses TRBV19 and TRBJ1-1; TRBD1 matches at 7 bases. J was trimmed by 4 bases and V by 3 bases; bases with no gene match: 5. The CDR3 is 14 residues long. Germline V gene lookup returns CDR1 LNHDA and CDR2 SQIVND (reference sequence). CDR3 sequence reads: CASSILRGSTEAFF. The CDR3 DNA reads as TGTGCCAGTAGTATTCTCAGGGGGAGCACTGAAGCTTTCTTT.

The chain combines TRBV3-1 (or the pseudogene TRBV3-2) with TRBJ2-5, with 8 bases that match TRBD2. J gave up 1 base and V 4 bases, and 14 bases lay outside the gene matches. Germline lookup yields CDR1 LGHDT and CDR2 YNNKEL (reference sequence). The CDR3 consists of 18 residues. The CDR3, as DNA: TGTGCCAGCAGCCTCCGAAAGTCCCGGGGGGGGATCCAAGAGACCCAGTACTTC. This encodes CASSLRKSRGGIQETQYF.

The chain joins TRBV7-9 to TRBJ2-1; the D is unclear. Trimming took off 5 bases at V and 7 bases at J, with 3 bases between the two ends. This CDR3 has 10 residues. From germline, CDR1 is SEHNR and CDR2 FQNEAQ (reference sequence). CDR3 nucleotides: TGTGCCAGCAGCGAGAATGAGCAGTTCTTC. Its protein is CASSENEQFF.

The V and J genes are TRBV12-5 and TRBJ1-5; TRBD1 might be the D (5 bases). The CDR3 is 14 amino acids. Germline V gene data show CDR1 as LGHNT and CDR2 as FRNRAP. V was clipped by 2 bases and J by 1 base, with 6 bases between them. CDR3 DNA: TGTGCTAGTGGTTTGCCAGGGAGCAATCAGCCCCAGCATTTT. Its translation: CASGLPGSNQPQHF. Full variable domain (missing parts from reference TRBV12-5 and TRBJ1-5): DARVTQTPRHKVTEMGQEVTMRCQPILGHNTVFWYRQTMMQGLELLAYFRNRAPLDDSGMPKDRFSAEMPDATLATLKIQPSEPRDSAVYFCASGLPGSNQPQHFGDGTRLSIL.

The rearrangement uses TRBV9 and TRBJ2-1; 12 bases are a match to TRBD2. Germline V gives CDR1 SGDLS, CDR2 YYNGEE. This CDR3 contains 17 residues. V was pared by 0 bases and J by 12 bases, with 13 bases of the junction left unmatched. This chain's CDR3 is CASSVATIEGLAGGQFF. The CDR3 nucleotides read TGTGCCAGCAGCGTAGCTACTATAGAGGGACTAGCGGGTGGGCAGTTCTTC.

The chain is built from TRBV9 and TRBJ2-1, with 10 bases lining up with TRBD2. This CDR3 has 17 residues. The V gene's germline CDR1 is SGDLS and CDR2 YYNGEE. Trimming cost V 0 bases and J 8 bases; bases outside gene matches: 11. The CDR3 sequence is CASSVEERGGVGDEQFF. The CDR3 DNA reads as TGTGCCAGCAGCGTAGAGGAGCGGGGGGGTGTTGGAGATGAGCAGTTCTTC.

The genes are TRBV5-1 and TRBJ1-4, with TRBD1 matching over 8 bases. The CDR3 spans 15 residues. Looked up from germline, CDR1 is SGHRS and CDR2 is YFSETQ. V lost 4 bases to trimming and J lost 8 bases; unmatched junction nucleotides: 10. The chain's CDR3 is CASSANTGGNEKLFF. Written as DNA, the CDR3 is TGCGCCAGCAGCGCGAACACAGGGGGAAACGAAAAACTGTTTTTT.

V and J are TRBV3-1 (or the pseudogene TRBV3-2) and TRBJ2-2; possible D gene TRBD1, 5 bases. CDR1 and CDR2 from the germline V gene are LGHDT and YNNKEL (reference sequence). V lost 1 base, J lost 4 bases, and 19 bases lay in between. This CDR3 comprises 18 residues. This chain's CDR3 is CASSQVKGAGLSTGELFF. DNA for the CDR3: TGTGCCAGCAGCCAAGTAAAAGGGGCCGGTTTGAGCACCGGGGAGCTGTTTTTT.

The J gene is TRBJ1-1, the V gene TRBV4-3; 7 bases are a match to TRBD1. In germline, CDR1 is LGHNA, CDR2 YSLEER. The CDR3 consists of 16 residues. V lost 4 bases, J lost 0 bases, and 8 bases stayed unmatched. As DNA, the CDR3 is TGCGCCAGCAGCCCGGGGACAGTGACTCTGAACACTGAAGCTTTCTTT. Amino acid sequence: CASSPGTVTLNTEAFF.

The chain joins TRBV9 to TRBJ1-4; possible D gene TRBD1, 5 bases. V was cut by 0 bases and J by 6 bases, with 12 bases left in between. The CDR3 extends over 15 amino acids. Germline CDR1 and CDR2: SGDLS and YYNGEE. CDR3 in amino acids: CASSVGPSGDEKLFF. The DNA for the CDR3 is TGTGCCAGCAGCGTAGGACCCTCGGGGGATGAAAAACTGTTTTTT.

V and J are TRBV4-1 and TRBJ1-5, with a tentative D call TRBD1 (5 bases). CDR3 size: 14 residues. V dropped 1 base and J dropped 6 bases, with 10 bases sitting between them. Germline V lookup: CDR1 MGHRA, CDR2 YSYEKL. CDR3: CASSQGAGFQPQHF. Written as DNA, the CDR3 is TGCGCCAGCAGCCAAGGGGCAGGGTTTCAGCCCCAGCATTTT.

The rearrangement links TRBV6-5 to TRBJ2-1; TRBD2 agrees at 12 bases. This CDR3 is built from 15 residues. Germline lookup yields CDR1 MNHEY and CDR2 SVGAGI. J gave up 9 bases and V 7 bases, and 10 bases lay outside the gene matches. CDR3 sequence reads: CASTLAGGLGFEQFF. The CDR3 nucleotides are TGTGCCAGCACCCTAGCGGGGGGGCTGGGGTTTGAGCAGTTCTTC.

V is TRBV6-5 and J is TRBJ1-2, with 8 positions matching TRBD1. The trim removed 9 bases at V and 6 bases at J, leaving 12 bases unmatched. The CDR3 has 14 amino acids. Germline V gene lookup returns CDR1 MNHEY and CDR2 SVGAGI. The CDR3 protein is CASTGGVALNGYTF. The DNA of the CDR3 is TGTGCCAGTACAGGGGGGGTGGCTCTCAATGGCTACACCTTC.

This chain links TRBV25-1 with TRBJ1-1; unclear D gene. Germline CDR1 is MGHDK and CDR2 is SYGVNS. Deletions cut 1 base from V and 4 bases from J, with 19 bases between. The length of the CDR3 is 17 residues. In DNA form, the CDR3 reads TGTGCCAGCAGTGAATCATTAATCTCTTCGACGGGCACTGAAGCTTTCTTT. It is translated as CASSESLISSTGTEAFF.

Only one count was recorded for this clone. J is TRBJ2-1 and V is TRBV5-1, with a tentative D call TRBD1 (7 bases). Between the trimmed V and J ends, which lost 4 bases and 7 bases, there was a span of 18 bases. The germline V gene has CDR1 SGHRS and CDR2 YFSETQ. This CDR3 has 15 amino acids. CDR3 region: CASSAGGTRFNEQFF. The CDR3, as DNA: TGCGCCAGCAGCGCAGGGGGGACAAGATTTAATGAGCAGTTCTTC.

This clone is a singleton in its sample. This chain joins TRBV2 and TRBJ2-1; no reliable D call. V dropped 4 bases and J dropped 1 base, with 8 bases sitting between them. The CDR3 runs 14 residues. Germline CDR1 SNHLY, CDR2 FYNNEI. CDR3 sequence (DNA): TGTGCCAGCAGTGCAGGCCCTTCCTACAATGAGCAGTTCTTC. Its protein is CASSAGPSYNEQFF.

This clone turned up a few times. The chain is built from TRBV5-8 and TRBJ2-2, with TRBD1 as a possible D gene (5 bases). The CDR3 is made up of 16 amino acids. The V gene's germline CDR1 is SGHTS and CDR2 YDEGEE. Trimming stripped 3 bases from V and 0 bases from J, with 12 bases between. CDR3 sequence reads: CASSSRQRANTGELFF. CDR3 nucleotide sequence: TGTGCCAGCAGCTCCAGACAGAGAGCGAACACCGGGGAGCTGTTTTTT. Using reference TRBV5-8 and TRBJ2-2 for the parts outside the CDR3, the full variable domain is EAGVTQSPTHLIKTRGQQATLRCSPISGHTSVYWYQQALGLGLQFLLWYDEGEERNRGNFPPRFSGRQFPNYSSELNVNALELEDSALYLCASSSRQRANTGELFFGEGSRLTVL.

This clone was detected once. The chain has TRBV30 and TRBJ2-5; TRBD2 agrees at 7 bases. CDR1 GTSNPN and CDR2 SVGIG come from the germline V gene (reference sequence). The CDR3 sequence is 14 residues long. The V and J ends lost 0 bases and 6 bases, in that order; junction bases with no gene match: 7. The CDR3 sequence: CAWSVRGGRKTQYF. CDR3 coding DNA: TGTGCCTGGAGTGTTCGGGGAGGGCGAAAGACCCAGTACTTC.

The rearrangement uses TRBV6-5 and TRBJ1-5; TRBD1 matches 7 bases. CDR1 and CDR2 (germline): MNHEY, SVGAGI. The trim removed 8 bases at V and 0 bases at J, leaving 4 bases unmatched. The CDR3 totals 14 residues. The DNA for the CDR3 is TGTGCCAGCGGGGACAGCTATAGCAATCAGCCCCAGCATTTT. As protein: CASGDSYSNQPQHF.